This TCR beta chain was captured in a study of shared clonotypes between healthy human individuals. Study-wide findings and caveats: Rarefaction demonstrated incomplete sorted-subset sequencing despite large depth.

This clone appeared a few times. Its specificity is not known. The sample carries other DNA sequences with the same CDR3. Over several immunoSEQ plates, each subset's genomic DNA was distributed in even portions. Profiled with immunoSEQ multiplex PCR; TCRdb holds only in-frame clones, not every one. Altogether 2 million to 2.5 million clones are present, approximately 93% being singletons, with the ten largest covering 0.35% to 0.45%. The CDR3 is made up of 13 amino acids. CDR1 and CDR2 from the germline V gene are SGHTA and FQGTGA. The V and J ends lost 1 base and 4 bases respectively, with 4 bases between them.

Sequenced input: naive CD4+ T cells from PBMCs. Documented subset: CD45RA+ positively selected. This TCR came from a man between 18 and 29 years old in good health. Some clones in this sample may be carry-over from other donors' samples. V is TRBV7-3 and J is TRBJ2-2; D gene uncertain. DNA of the CDR3: TGTGCCAGCAGCTTAAGTGGCACCGGGGAGCTGTTTTTT. Its translation is CASSLSGTGELFF.